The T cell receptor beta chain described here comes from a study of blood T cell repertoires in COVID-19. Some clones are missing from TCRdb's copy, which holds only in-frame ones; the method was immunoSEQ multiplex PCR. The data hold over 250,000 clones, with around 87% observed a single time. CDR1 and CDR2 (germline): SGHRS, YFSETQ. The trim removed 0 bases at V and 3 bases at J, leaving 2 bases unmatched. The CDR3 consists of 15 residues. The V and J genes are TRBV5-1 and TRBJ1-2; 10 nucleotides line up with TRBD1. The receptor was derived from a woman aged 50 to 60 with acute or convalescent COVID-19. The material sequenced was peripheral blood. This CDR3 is CASSLAGQGYYGYTF. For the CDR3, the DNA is TGCGCCAGCAGCTTGGCGGGACAGGGGTACTATGGCTACACCTTC. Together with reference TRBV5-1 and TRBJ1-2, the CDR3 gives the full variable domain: KAGVTQTPRYLIKTRGQQVTLSCSPISGHRSVSWYQQTPGQGLQFLFEYFSETQRNKGNFPGRFSGRQFSNSRSEMNVSTLELGDSALYLCASSLAGQGYYGYTFGSGTRLTVV.